The entry that follows covers one T cell receptor beta chain sequence. In this sample, this clonotype turned up a few times. Its antigen is still unknown. The junction and the germline gene differ at one end; a read error may be behind it. Receptor libraries were prepared by PCR. Sequencer: Illumina HiSeq 2000. TCRdb reworked the public reads: Q25 trimming with fastp, MiXCR clone assembly, productive beta chains retained. Under each unique CDR3 protein, matching rows form one entry showing the most common genes and DNA. The sample table records approximately 22,000 distinct CDR3 sequences; roughly 32% of these occur just once. Over 15% of the sample is held by the ten biggest clonotypes. This sample was included in a study of tumor-infiltrating lymphocytes in oesophageal squamous cell carcinoma (dated by TCRdb to 2016 to 2018). As encoded in the germline V gene, CDR1 is SGHVS while CDR2 is FNYEAQ. From the cysteine up to the phenylalanine, the CDR3 has a length of 14 residues. The CDR3 DNA has 42 bases and is translated from base 1.

Sequenced input: esophageal tumor tissue. This clonotype was obtained from a female donor with esophageal squamous cell carcinoma. In this chain, TRBV7-6 is recombined with TRBJ2-5; 7 of the junction bases match TRBD1. For the CDR3, the sequence is CASSFGTAQETQYF. The bases are TGTGCTAGCAGCTTCGGGACAGCCCAAGAGACCCAGTACTTC.